The TCR beta chain described here comes from a study of PD-1 blockade in classical Hodgkin lymphoma. General study findings and limits: When set against healthy donors, newly diagnosed patients were reported to show lower baseline TCR diversity. At C4D1, TCR diversity had climbed significantly for CD4+ cells, though not for CD8+ cells. Baseline diversity resembling that of newly diagnosed patients was seen in complete responders. Those starting nivolumab under 1 year post-ASCT were excluded.

Noted time point: cycle 4 day 1 (C4D1), after about 6 weeks of nivolumab. Each and every patient relapsed after autologous stem cell transplantation, and patients got differing brentuximab vedotin exposure. Isolation of CD8+ T cells from thawed PBMCs used magnetic negative selection. Turning to this clone: The antigen remains unidentified.

V lost 8 bases and J lost 5, with 10 bases in between. This CDR3 spans 11 amino acids. Looked up from germline, CDR1 is SEHNR and CDR2 is FQNEAQ (reference sequence). TCRdb keeps only in-frame clones here, not all; method: immunoSEQ multiplex PCR. Of about 4,300 clones in the sample, around 74% were seen once. The source of this sequence is a human donor with classical Hodgkin lymphoma. Sequencing was performed on CD8+ T cells from blood, taken before the fourth cycle of nivolumab. This chain connects TRBV7-9 to TRBJ2-7; D remains unclear. The CDR3 loop is CASGGFNEQYF. CDR3 sequence (DNA): TGTGCCAGCGGTGGGTTTAACGAGCAGTACTTC.